The present TCR beta chain was sequenced within a study of cytomegalovirus exposure and HLA in healthy donors. Study outcomes and limitations: In a later analysis, HLA-associated beta chains showed higher expansion and lower generation probabilities than comparable chains. Apart from CMV serostatus, no immune exposure information was available. TCR beta V- and J-gene trimming, according to a later analysis, was linked to a missense DCLRE1C variant. Analyzed later, association rates of TCRs varied across HLA loci, with DRB1 most and HLA-C fewest.

With 60 Vbeta and 13 Jbeta primers, the PCR was carried out. Only in-frame clones appear in the TCRdb table, and some are missing; sequencing was by immunoSEQ multiplex PCR. The repertoire holds over 75,000 clones, with almost 80% as singletons. Concerning this clone itself: The antigen remains undetermined.

V was trimmed by 4 bases and J by 3 bases, leaving 11 bases between them. The CDR3 has 13 residues. Per the germline V gene, CDR1 is SGHNT and CDR2 is YYREEE (reference sequence). The clonotype originates from a female donor in good health and CMV-seronegative. Sequences were obtained from PBMCs. The V gene is TRBV5-4, the J gene TRBJ2-7; D is possibly TRBD2 (6 bases). CDR3 nucleotides: TGTGCCAGCAGCGCGTGGACTAACTACGAGCAGTACTTC. Protein: CASSAWTNYEQYF.